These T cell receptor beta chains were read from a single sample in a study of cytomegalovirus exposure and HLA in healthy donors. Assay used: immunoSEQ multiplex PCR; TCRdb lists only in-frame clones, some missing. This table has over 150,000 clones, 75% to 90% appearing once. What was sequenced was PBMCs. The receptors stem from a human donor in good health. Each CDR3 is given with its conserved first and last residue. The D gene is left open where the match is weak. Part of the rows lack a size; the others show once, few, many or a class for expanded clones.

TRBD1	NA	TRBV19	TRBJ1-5	CASSYRQGNQPQHF	TGTGCCAGTAGTTACCGACAGGGTAATCAGCCCCAGCATTTT
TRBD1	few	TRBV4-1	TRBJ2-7	CASSPGQHTSYEQYF	TGCGCCAGCAGCCCGGGACAGCACACTTCCTACGAGCAGTACTTC
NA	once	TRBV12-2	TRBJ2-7	CASRPLESYEQYF	TGTGCAAGTCGCCCATTAGAGTCCTACGAGCAGTACTTC
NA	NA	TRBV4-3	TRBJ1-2	CASSQGLQAYGYTF	TGCGCCAGCAGCCAAGGGTTACAGGCCTATGGCTACACCTTC
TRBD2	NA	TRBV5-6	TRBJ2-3	CASSNPAGAFTDTQYF	TGTGCCAGCAGCAATCCAGCGGGGGCCTTCACAGATACGCAGTATTTT
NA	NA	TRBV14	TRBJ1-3	CASRGGGTGNTIYF	TGTGCCAGTAGGGGAGGAGGGACTGGAAACACCATATATTTT
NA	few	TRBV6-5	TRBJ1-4	CASSYSDTLGEKLFF	TGTGCCAGCAGTTATTCGGACACCCTGGGGGAAAAACTGTTTTTT
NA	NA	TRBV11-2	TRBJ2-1	CASSLVRDSKGEQFF	TGTGCCAGCAGCTTAGTCAGGGACTCAAAGGGCGAGCAGTTCTTC
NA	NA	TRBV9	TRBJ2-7	CASGVGYEQYF	TGTGCCAGCGGAGTTGGATACGAGCAGTACTTC
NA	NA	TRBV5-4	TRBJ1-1	CASRGKDTEAFF	TGTGCCAGCAGGGGCAAGGACACTGAAGCTTTCTTT
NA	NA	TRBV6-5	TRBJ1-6	CASSYSPGQRSPLHF	TGTGCCAGCAGTTACTCTCCGGGACAACGGTCACCCCTCCACTTT